This T cell receptor beta chain stems from a study of blood T cell repertoires in COVID-19. Overall study: Sites in the United States, Italy and Spain provided acute and convalescent COVID-19 samples. T cells, B-cell-depleted T cells, or PBMCs supplied cDNA or gDNA.

Under the authors' procedure: Amplified reference gene primers provided the basis for estimating nucleated cell counts. Libraries were prepared by immunoSEQ multiplex PCR; TCRdb keeps only in-frame clonotypes and omits some of them. The DNA was the basis for D and trimming; V, J and clone size are from that table. Among some 180,000 clones listed, around 86% were seen once. The sequence derives from a middle-aged man with acute or convalescent COVID-19. Material for sequencing was peripheral blood.

The CDR3 DNA is TGTGCCAGCAGTAGGGGTAGCGGGGGGATGGCAGATACGCAGTATTTT. It encodes CASSRGSGGMADTQYF. The J gene is TRBJ2-3, the V gene TRBV2, with 10 bases identical to TRBD2. Germline CDR1 SNHLY, CDR2 FYNNEI. V lost 5 bases, J lost 4 bases, and 9 bases stayed unmatched. The CDR3 consists of 16 residues.